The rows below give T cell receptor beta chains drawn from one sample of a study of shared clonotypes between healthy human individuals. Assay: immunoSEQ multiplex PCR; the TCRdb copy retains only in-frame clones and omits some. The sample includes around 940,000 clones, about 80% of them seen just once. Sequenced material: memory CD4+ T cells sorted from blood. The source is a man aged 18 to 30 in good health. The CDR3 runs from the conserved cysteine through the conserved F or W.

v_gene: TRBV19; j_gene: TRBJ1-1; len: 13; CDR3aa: CASSVTGEGEAFF
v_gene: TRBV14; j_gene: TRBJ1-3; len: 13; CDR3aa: CASSQVGGDTIYF
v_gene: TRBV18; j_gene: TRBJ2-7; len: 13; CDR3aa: CASSRGQDYEQYF
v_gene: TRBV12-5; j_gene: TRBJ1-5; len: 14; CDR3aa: CASAFGGPNQPQHF
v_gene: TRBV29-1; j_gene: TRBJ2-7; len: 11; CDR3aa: CSVEGNYEQYF
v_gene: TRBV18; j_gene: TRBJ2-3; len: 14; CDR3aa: CASSPPRGSDTQYF
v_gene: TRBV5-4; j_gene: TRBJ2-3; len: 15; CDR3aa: CASSLGSKGLYGEYF
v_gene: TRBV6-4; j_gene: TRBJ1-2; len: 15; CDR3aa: CASSFGPGGNYGYTF
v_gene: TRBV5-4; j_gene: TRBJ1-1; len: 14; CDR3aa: CASSLPTGNTEAFF
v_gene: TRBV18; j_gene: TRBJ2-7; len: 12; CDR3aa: CASSSTGYEQYF
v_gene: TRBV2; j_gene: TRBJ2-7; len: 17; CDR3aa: CASSDRGTPELTYEQYF
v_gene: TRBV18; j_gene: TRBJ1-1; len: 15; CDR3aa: CASSPQLGGLEGAFF
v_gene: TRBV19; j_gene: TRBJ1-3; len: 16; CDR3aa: CASSSSSGLSGNTIYF
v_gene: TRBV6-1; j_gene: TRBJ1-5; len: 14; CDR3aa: CASSPTYSNQPQHF
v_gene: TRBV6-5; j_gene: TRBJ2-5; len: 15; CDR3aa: CASSRRPSRQETQYF
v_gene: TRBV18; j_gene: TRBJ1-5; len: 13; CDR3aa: CASSPSPDQPQHF
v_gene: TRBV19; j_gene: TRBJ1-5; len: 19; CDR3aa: CASSIGRTETVYSNQPQHF
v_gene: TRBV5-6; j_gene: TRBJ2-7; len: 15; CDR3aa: CASSTGLAQIYEQYF
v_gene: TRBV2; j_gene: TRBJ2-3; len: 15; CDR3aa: CASNQDLEVTDTQYF
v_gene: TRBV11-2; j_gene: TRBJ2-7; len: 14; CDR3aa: CASSLAGTAYEQYF
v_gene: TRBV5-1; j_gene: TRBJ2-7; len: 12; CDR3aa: CASSFEGYEQYF
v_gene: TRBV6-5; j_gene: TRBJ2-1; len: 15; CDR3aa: CASSYTGGRYNEQFF
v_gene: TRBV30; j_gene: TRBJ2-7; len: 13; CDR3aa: CAWSGGTAYEQYF
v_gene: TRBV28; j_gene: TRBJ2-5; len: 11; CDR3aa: CASSLSETQYF
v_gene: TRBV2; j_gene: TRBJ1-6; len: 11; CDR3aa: CGLGASSPLHF
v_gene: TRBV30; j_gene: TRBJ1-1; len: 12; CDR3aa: CAWGTGVTEAFF
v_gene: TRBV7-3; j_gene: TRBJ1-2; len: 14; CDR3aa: CASSQRPGPYGYTF
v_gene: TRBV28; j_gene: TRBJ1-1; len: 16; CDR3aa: CASSNPKRVGSTEAFF
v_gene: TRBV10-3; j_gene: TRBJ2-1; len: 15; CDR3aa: CAIRTQGVGYNEQFF
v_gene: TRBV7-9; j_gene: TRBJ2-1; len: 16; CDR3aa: CASSFLRSGRADEQFF
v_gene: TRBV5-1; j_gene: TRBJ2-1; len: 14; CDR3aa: CASRASSSYNEQFF
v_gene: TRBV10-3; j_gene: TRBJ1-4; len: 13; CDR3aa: CAISLMANEKLFF
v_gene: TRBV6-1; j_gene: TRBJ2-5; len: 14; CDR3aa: CASLSRVSQETQYF
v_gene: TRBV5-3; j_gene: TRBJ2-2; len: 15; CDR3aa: CARSLGLAGTGELFF
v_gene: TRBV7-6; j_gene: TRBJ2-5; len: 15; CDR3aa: CASSLQGVFQETQYF
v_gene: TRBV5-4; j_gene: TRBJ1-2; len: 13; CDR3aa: CASTPGGALGYTF
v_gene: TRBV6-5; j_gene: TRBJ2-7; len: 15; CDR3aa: CASRYGGGSSYEQYF
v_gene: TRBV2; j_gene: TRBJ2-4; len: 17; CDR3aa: CASTQVGGDLAKNIQYF
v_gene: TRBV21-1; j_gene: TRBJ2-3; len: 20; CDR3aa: CASTALGPNQPRGFRITQYF
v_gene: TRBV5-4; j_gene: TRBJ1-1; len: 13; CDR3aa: CASSLGGQTGAFF